The 26 T cell receptor beta chains below were found in one sample sequenced in a study of cytomegalovirus exposure and HLA in healthy donors. The method was immunoSEQ multiplex PCR; TCRdb's version includes in-frame clones alone and lacks a portion of them. The profile covers about 280,000 clones, with approximately 90% appearing a single time and around 0.9% taken by the ten largest. Sequenced material: PBMCs. These TCRs come from a woman aged 18-35 years in good health and CMV-seronegative.

The J gene is TRBJ2-2, the V gene TRBV4-1; 7 nucleotides align to TRBD2. V gave up 4 bases and J gave up 4 bases; unmatched junction bases: 12. The CDR3 extends over 17 amino acids. Germline CDR1 is MGHRA and CDR2 is YSYEKL. Here the CDR3 reads CASSPPSREATTGELFF. As DNA, the CDR3 is TGCGCCAGCAGCCCGCCCTCTCGGGAGGCCACCACCGGGGAGCTGTTTTTT.

The genes are TRBV7-6 and TRBJ2-2; 8 nucleotides match TRBD1. Germline V gives CDR1 SGHVS, CDR2 FNYEAQ. CDR3 size: 14 residues. V was pared by 2 bases and J by 7 bases, with 3 bases of the junction left unmatched. The CDR3 DNA follows: TGTGCCAGCAGCTTACTGACAGGGGACGGGGAGCTGTTTTTT. Translated: CASSLLTGDGELFF.

V gene TRBV18 combines with J gene TRBJ2-7, with a possible D match to TRBD2 (5 bases). This CDR3 is built from 13 residues. V lost 3 bases to trimming and J lost 6 bases, with 12 bases between them. The germline gives CDR1 KGHSH, CDR2 LQKENI. In DNA form, the CDR3 reads TGTGCCAGCTCACCCCCGGGATCGGGCGAGCAGTACTTC. It encodes CASSPPGSGEQYF.

The chain joins TRBV12-5 to TRBJ2-7; tentatively, D is TRBD1 (6 bases). V lost 6 bases and J 2 bases, leaving 14 bases between the germline ends. The germline gives CDR1 LGHNT, CDR2 FRNRAP. The CDR3 is 14 residues long. The CDR3 is CASGPTGFTYEQYF. In DNA form, the CDR3 reads TGTGCTAGTGGGCCCACAGGGTTTACCTACGAGCAGTACTTC.

Turning to this clone: One end of the junction fails to match germline, which may point to a read error. The chain carries TRBV5-1 and TRBJ1-4; tentatively, D is TRBD1 (6 bases). Looked up from germline, CDR1 is SGHRS and CDR2 is YFSETQ. The CDR3 runs to 15 residues. The CDR3 is CASSPQGTTNEKLFF. CDR3 DNA: TGCGCCAGCAGCCCACAAGGGACAACGAATGAAAAACTGTTTTTT.

V gene TRBV5-1 combines with J gene TRBJ2-3, with TRBD1 as a possible D gene (6 bases). V lost 0 bases and J 0 bases, leaving 8 bases between the germline ends. Germline CDR1 SGHRS, CDR2 YFSETQ. This CDR3 is built from 15 residues. Here the CDR3 DNA reads TGCGCCAGCAGCTTGGCCAGGGGAAGCACAGATACGCAGTATTTT. It yields the protein CASSLARGSTDTQYF.

V gene TRBV5-1 combines with J gene TRBJ1-1, with TRBD1 matching over 8 bases. Per germline, CDR1 SGHRS and CDR2 YFSETQ. The J segment lost 9 bases and the V segment lost 3 bases, leaving 4 bases of the junction unmatched. This CDR3 contains 12 residues. The CDR3: CASSSTGDQAFF. CDR3 bases: TGCGCCAGCAGCTCGACAGGGGATCAAGCTTTCTTT.

J is TRBJ2-7 and V is TRBV4-1; TRBD2 is a possible D gene (6 bases). The CDR3 runs 21 residues. Germline V CDR1 and CDR2: MGHRA, YSYEKL. Deletions cut 3 bases from V and 0 bases from J, with 30 bases between. The DNA of the CDR3 is TGCGCCAGCAGCCACGGACCCGTGGCTGGAGGGGACGAGCGCCTCTCCTACGAGCAGTACTTC. It yields the protein CASSHGPVAGGDERLSYEQYF.

The chain carries TRBV7-8 and TRBJ2-7; TRBD1 matches 11 bases. The ends lost 0 bases at V and 2 bases at J; junction bases unmatched: 12. Per the germline V gene, CDR1 is SGHVS and CDR2 is FQNEAQ. The CDR3 length is 19 residues. This chain's CDR3 is CASSLAARWGQGVTYEQYF. CDR3 nucleotides: TGTGCCAGCAGCTTAGCGGCTCGTTGGGGACAGGGGGTCACCTACGAGCAGTACTTC.

This sequence joins TRBV28 and TRBJ1-2; possible D gene TRBD1, 5 bases. Trimming took off 1 base at V and 5 bases at J, with 20 bases between the two ends. The CDR3 covers 17 residues. Germline loops: CDR1 MDHEN, CDR2 SYDVKM. CDR3 sequence (DNA): TGTGCCAGCAGTTTATATAGCCAGGGTCTGAGCGTTTATGGCTACACCTTC. Translated: CASSLYSQGLSVYGYTF.

The CDR3: CAWTRDSGGYTF. CDR3 DNA sequence: TGTGCCTGGACCCGGGATTCAGGTGGCTACACCTTC. This sequence joins TRBV30 and TRBJ1-2; D unresolved. CDR3 length: 12 amino acids. Looked up from germline, CDR1 is GTSNPN and CDR2 is SVGIG (reference sequence). V lost 4 bases and J lost 7, with 13 bases in between.

This rearrangement joins TRBV10-1 to TRBJ2-1; 7 bases are a match to TRBD2. Per the germline V gene, CDR1 is WNHNN and CDR2 is SYGVQD (reference sequence). With V trimmed by 0 bases and J by 0 bases, 11 bases remained unmatched. This CDR3 is built from 19 residues. The CDR3 DNA reads TGCGCCAGCAGTGAGTCCCCCTGGACTAGGGACGTCTCCTACAATGAGCAGTTCTTC. Protein: CASSESPWTRDVSYNEQFF.

The chain carries TRBV6-1 and TRBJ2-1; D is perhaps TRBD2 (6 bases). The CDR3 spans 13 residues. V gave up 11 bases and J gave up 1 base, with 12 bases separating them. Looked up from germline, CDR1 is MNHNS and CDR2 is SASEGT. The chain's CDR3 is CAVQRVSYNEQFF. CDR3 sequence (DNA): TGTGCCGTCCAGCGGGTATCCTACAATGAGCAGTTCTTC.

The gene calls are TRBV28 and TRBJ1-2; 7 nucleotides agree with TRBD1. The CDR3 length is 15 residues. Germline loops: CDR1 MDHEN, CDR2 SYDVKM. The V and J ends lost 5 bases and 4 bases, in that order; junction bases with no gene match: 10. CDR3 sequence reads: CASSPQGRPIYGYTF. The CDR3 bases are TGTGCCAGCAGTCCACAGGGGAGGCCTATCTATGGCTACACCTTC.

The rearrangement joins TRBV9 to TRBJ2-3; TRBD2 matches 13 bases. CDR3 length: 16 amino acids. Germline lookup yields CDR1 SGDLS and CDR2 YYNGEE. Trimming at V came to 3 bases and at J to 0 bases, leaving 1 base not matched to a gene. The CDR3 reads CASSEGLAGSTDTQYF. CDR3 bases: TGTGCCAGCAGCGAGGGACTAGCGGGAAGCACAGATACGCAGTATTTT.

The chain employs TRBV7-9 and TRBJ1-2; D perhaps matches TRBD1 (5 bases). Germline CDR1 SEHNR, CDR2 FQNEAQ (reference sequence). This CDR3 region has 17 residues. V lost 6 bases, J lost 5 bases, and 25 bases lay in between. CDR3 sequence reads: CASSEPTSRRGKYGYTF. DNA for the CDR3: TGTGCCAGCAGTGAGCCTACATCACGGCGGGGGAAATATGGCTACACCTTC.

V gene TRBV28 combines with J gene TRBJ1-1; no firm D call. From germline, CDR1 is MDHEN and CDR2 SYDVKM. Trimming stripped 5 bases from V and 0 bases from J, with 16 bases between. The CDR3 runs to 16 residues. The CDR3 DNA reads as TGTGCCAGCAGTCCCGCGACGGAGAGAATGAACACTGAAGCTTTCTTT. Translation: CASSPATERMNTEAFF.

The chain combines TRBV9 with TRBJ2-2; D gene uncertain. The V gene's germline CDR1 is SGDLS and CDR2 YYNGEE. Trimming left V 0 bases short and J 2 bases short, with 8 bases between. The CDR3 contains 15 residues. The CDR3 DNA follows: TGTGCCAGCAGCGTAGCGCAGGCAAACACCGGGGAGCTGTTTTTT. Translated, it gives CASSVAQANTGELFF.

For the CDR3, the DNA is TGTGCCAGCAGTGCCTTCCGACAGCCAAATCAGCCCCAGCATTTT. Protein: CASSAFRQPNQPQHF. The rearrangement joins TRBV6-5 to TRBJ1-5, with TRBD1 as a possible D gene (5 bases). The germline V and J ends were trimmed by 5 bases and 4 bases, with 15 bases remaining between them. Germline V gives CDR1 MNHEY, CDR2 SVGAGI. This CDR3 contains 15 residues.

The gene calls are TRBV5-1 and TRBJ1-1; 10 bases are a match to TRBD1. The ends lost 0 bases at V and 5 bases at J; junction bases unmatched: 10. Germline V gene lookup returns CDR1 SGHRS and CDR2 YFSETQ. CDR3 length: 17 residues. The CDR3 DNA reads as TGCGCCAGCAGCTTGGGATTGACAGGGGGCGCGTGGACTGAAGCTTTCTTT. Translation: CASSLGLTGGAWTEAFF.

The genes are TRBV28 and TRBJ2-7; tentatively, D is TRBD2 (6 bases). This CDR3 comprises 12 residues. The germline V gene has CDR1 MDHEN and CDR2 SYDVKM. With 6 bases removed from V and 3 bases from J, the gap between germline ends came to 9 bases. CDR3 sequence: CASRGLLYEQYF. CDR3 in DNA: TGTGCCAGCAGGGGACTCCTCTACGAGCAGTACTTC.

The chain has TRBV30 and TRBJ1-3; D unclear. The V and J ends lost 2 bases and 15 bases respectively, with 17 bases between them. Germline V gene data show CDR1 as GTSNPN and CDR2 as SVGIG (reference sequence). This CDR3 has 12 residues. CDR3 sequence reads: CAWSTNFREEYF. The CDR3 DNA follows: TGTGCCTGGAGTACAAACTTCCGCGAGGAATATTTT.

CDR3 bases: TGTGCCAGCAGTTCTGGGGGGTTCTCGTATGGCTACACCTTC. It translates to CASSSGGFSYGYTF. V gene TRBV28 combines with J gene TRBJ1-2, with D perhaps matching TRBD1 (5 bases). The germline gives CDR1 MDHEN, CDR2 SYDVKM. With 4 bases removed from V and 5 bases from J, the gap between germline ends came to 14 bases. This CDR3 has 14 residues.

The genes are TRBV28 and TRBJ2-7; no firm D call. This CDR3 contains 14 residues. The V and J ends lost 2 bases and 3 bases respectively, with 11 bases between them. Germline V gives CDR1 MDHEN, CDR2 SYDVKM. The CDR3 coding sequence is TGTGCCAGCAGTTTAGGAGACGGCATCTACGAGCAGTACTTC. This sequence encodes CASSLGDGIYEQYF.

This chain connects TRBV5-4 to TRBJ2-2, with D possibly matching TRBD1 (6 bases). The germline V gene has CDR1 SGHNT and CDR2 YYREEE (reference sequence). The CDR3 has 15 amino acids. V lost 4 bases, J lost 6 bases, and 16 bases lay in between. In DNA form, the CDR3 reads TGTGCCAGCAGCAAAACCGGGACACAGTCCGGGGAGCTGTTTTTT. This codes for CASSKTGTQSGELFF.

The rearrangement links TRBV28 to TRBJ2-1, with 7 bases aligning to TRBD2. The CDR3 consists of 16 residues. Germline CDR1 is MDHEN and CDR2 is SYDVKM. V gave up 5 bases and J gave up 5 bases; unmatched junction bases: 12. The CDR3 sequence: CASSPFSAGPNNEQFF. The CDR3 DNA reads TGTGCCAGCAGTCCCTTTTCAGCGGGACCTAACAATGAGCAGTTCTTC.